This TCR beta chain was sequenced for a study of T cells in Graves' hyperthyroidism and ophthalmopathy (dated by TCRdb to about 2019). As for the study more broadly: Peripheral blood samples were taken at the time of initial diagnosis, prior to any treatment. The roughly 100 discovery patients were randomly split 7:3 into training and test sets. A discovery cohort of about 96 patients, roughly 40 with Graves' ophthalmopathy and 57 with stable Graves' hyperthyroidism, was used to find distinguishing TCR V-J signatures. The paper describes TCR Vbeta CDR3 sequencing of 135 peripheral blood samples, made up of 43 ophthalmopathy patients, some 76 hyperthyroidism patients and 17 progressor patients. After sampling, hyperthyroidism patients received methimazole starting at 30 mg daily, and ophthalmopathy patients received high-dose intravenous methylprednisolone. The study also compared thyroid tissue and blood T-cell repertoires from more than five Graves' hyperthyroidism patients. Prospective prediction of ophthalmopathy was tested in an independent validation cohort consisting of 18 to 20 hyperthyroidism patients and 15 to 17 patients who later progressed to ophthalmopathy.

Stable Graves' hyperthyroidism was defined as the absence of progression to ophthalmopathy over 18 months of follow-up. Hyperthyroidism patients were newly diagnosed, had a disease duration of under 2 months, and were aged 18 to 65 years. The study excluded patients with uncontrolled infections, other autoimmune diseases, pregnancy or lactation. Diagnoses were based on clinical symptoms, serum thyroxine and TRAb, thyroid ultrasound and orbital computed tomography. PBMCs were isolated from roughly 10 ml of fresh peripheral blood by Ficoll-Paque density gradient centrifugation. Trizol reagent was used to extract total RNA, and RNA quality was then checked on an Agilent 2100 Bioanalyzer. The sample holds a few counts of this clonotype. Which antigen it targets is not known. No base-level quality is on record; no much larger clone is a single base apart. The paper as a whole reports these results and caveats: No statistical method was used to fix the sample size in advance, and group allocation was not hidden from the investigators. In validation, the model predicted progression to ophthalmopathy with over 60% sensitivity and less than 80% specificity, a median of 6.5 months before onset. Ophthalmopathy was separated from stable hyperthyroidism by a 13 V-J signature model, with 85% to 90% sensitivity and just over 81% specificity obtained in cross-validation and 80%/75% obtained in testing. Most expanded thyroid clonotypes (frequency above 0.001) were also detected in blood, suggesting blood repertoires may reflect thyroid immune responses.

The germline V gene (reference sequence) specifies LNHDA as CDR1 and SQIVND as CDR2. Counted from cysteine to phenylalanine, this CDR3 has 14 amino acids. Here the CDR3 DNA is all that survives: 42 bases in frame from base 1. Relative to germline, V is 7 bases shorter and J is 3 bases shorter, with 13 bases between their ends. TCR beta CDR3 regions were amplified from RNA transcripts. A first-round RT-PCR of the TCR CDR3 used the HTBI primer set with the Qiagen OneStep RT-PCR kit. Libraries were constructed in a second round of multiplex PCR, after which size selection and purification were carried out. Paired-end sequencing of the libraries was performed with 100 bp reads on an Illumina HiSeq2000. The authors processed their data as follows. SOAPnuke was used to process the raw data, throwing out any read that contained adapters or uncalled bases, had a mean Phred below 15, or lacked an exact constant-primer or identifier match. COPE v1.2.5 was used to merge high-quality paired reads, and clonotypes were defined as unique nucleotide sequences. MiTCR v1.1 was used to align clonotypes to the IMGT TRBV, TRBD and TRBJ reference segments. Analysis was restricted to V-J combinations with a frequency above 0.0001, which covered about 99% of repertoires. A TCS score was defined as the ratio of F50 (clonal expansion) to E x V (chaos), with BLOSUM62-based TCRdist applied between CDR3 peptides within each V-J. Welch's t-statistics and random forest reduced 514 V-J features to around 14, which were used in a naive Bayes classifier (R e1071). The Morisita-Horn index was used to measure how similar the thyroid and blood repertoires were. TCRdb ran its own pipeline on the public reads, namely fastp trimming at Q25 and MiXCR clone calling, and kept in-frame beta chains. Records with the same CDR3 protein are collapsed into one entry carrying the most frequent genes and DNA. For this entry, the V and J calls and clone size follow TCRdb and not the study's own pipeline. The sample profile shows around 800,000 distinct CDR3 sequences; 38% of them were found once. In total, the top ten clones hold 7.5% to 9.5% of the sample.

The sequencing input was blood. The V and J genes are TRBV19 and TRBJ1-5, with a weak D call of TRBD1 (5 bases match). This TCR was sampled from a man aged 18-30 years with Graves' hyperthyroidism. This receptor has the CDR3 CASKIGANNQPQHF. The nucleotide sequence reads TGTGCCAGTAAAATAGGGGCTAACAATCAGCCCCAGCATTTT. The CDR3, completed at both ends by the reference TRBV19 and TRBJ1-5 genes, gives the full variable domain DGGITQSPKYLFRKEGQNVTLSCEQNLNHDAMYWYRQDPGQGLRLIYYSQIVNDFQKGDIAEGYSVSREKKESFPLTVTSAQKNPTAFYLCASKIGANNQPQHFGDGTRLSIL.